A single sample is the source of the 5 T cell receptor beta chains below, sequenced in a study of radiation and T cells in renal cell carcinoma. The table came from immunoSEQ multiplex PCR; TCRdb's copy has only in-frame clones and leaves some out. The sample carries around 130,000 clones, 81% recorded once. Time point noted: blood 2 weeks post-SBRT. As to treatment: 15 Gy SBRT to primary tumor, nephrectomy 4 weeks later. This material consisted of blood, taken from a patient whose treatment included radiotherapy and nephrectomy. These receptors were obtained from an older woman with renal cell carcinoma.

The rearrangement joins TRBV9 to TRBJ1-3; 8 nucleotides align to TRBD1. CDR1 SGDLS and CDR2 YYNGEE come from the germline V gene. V was clipped by 0 bases and J by 3 bases; unmatched bases: 2. This CDR3 contains 15 residues. The CDR3 protein is CASSVGDRLGNTIYF. CDR3 bases: TGTGCCAGCAGCGTAGGGGACAGGCTTGGAAACACCATATATTTT.

The chain joins TRBV28 to TRBJ2-2; TRBD2 agrees at 13 bases. Per germline, CDR1 MDHEN and CDR2 SYDVKM. The CDR3 is 16 residues long. V lost 6 bases, J lost 5 bases, and 6 bases stayed unmatched. The CDR3 loop is CASSRGLAGDTGELFF. For the CDR3, the DNA is TGTGCCAGCAGCCGAGGACTAGCGGGAGATACCGGGGAGCTGTTTTTT.

This sequence joins TRBV7-9 and TRBJ2-1; D remains unclear. Germline CDR1 SEHNR, CDR2 FQNEAQ (reference sequence). The V end was cut by 0 bases, the J end by 8 bases, with 8 bases between. The CDR3 loop spans 13 amino acids. CDR3 amino acids: CASSLAPHDEQFF. CDR3 bases: TGTGCCAGCAGCTTAGCCCCCCACGATGAGCAGTTCTTC.

This clone was detected only a few times. The chain joins TRBV4-3 to TRBJ1-1, with D unresolved. Between the trimmed V and J ends, which lost 1 base and 8 bases, there was a span of 11 bases. The germline V gene has CDR1 LGHNA and CDR2 YSLEER. This CDR3 has 13 amino acids. The CDR3 nucleotides read TGCGCCAGCAGCCAAGTGGTGGGTTTGGAAGCTTTCTTT. Residues: CASSQVVGLEAFF.

This rearrangement joins TRBV7-2 to TRBJ1-1; 11 bases map to TRBD1. The CDR3 is 15 amino acids. Per germline, CDR1 SGHTA and CDR2 FQGNSA. After removal of 4 bases from V and 4 bases from J, the junction contained 5 bases not matched to a gene. The CDR3, as DNA: TGTGCCAGCAGCTCCCAGGGGACAGGGGGCACTGAAGCTTTCTTT. It is translated as CASSSQGTGGTEAFF.